Following are 17 T cell receptor beta chains from one sample sequenced in a study of T-cell memory formation after mild COVID-19. TCRdb itself ran the 5' RACE reads through MiXCR, one entry per CDR3 protein. The sample records roughly 200,000 distinct CDR3 sequences, around 16% being singletons. Material: PBMCs or a T cell subset sorted from them (not recorded which). The receptors were sampled from an adult woman who had mild COVID-19 (a few samples of this study predate the infection). Cell type and time point are not known.

In this sample, this clonotype turned up many times. The chain carries TRBV24-1 and TRBJ2-7, with D hard to call. Germline loops: CDR1 KGHDR, CDR2 SFDVKD. CDR3 length: 13 amino acids. V was trimmed by 4 bases and J by 2 bases, leaving 8 bases between them. The CDR3: CATSDAATYEQYF. The CDR3 nucleotides read TGTGCCACCAGTGACGCTGCTACCTACGAGCAGTACTTC.

This chain links TRBV29-1 with TRBJ1-3; D is unclear. Trimming removed 6 bases from V and 0 bases from J, with 15 bases in between. Germline V gives CDR1 SQVTM, CDR2 ANQGSEA. The CDR3 has 15 residues. The CDR3 region is CSVGVGASSGNTIYF. DNA of the CDR3: TGCAGCGTCGGGGTCGGAGCGAGCTCTGGAAACACCATATATTTT.

This clonotype was observed a few times. The chain links TRBV5-4 to TRBJ2-7, with D perhaps given as TRBD1 or TRBD2 (5 bases each). V dropped 3 bases and J dropped 3 bases, with 7 bases sitting between them. Germline CDR1 reads SGHNT; CDR2 reads YYREEE (reference sequence). This CDR3 is 12 amino acids long. The CDR3 DNA is TGTGCCAGCAGCTGGGACGGCTACGAGCAGTACTTC. As protein: CASSWDGYEQYF.

This clonotype has only a few counts. The J gene is TRBJ2-7, the V gene TRBV4-2; no reliable D call. Germline V gene data show CDR1 as LGHNA and CDR2 as YNFKEQ. The CDR3 sequence is 14 residues long. Trimming took off 1 base at V and 6 bases at J, with 13 bases between the two ends. DNA of the CDR3: TGTGCCAGCAGCCAAGTCCAGGCCTCGGGCGAGCAGTACTTC. It codes for CASSQVQASGEQYF.

The V and J genes are TRBV7-9 and TRBJ1-5; D is undetermined. The CDR3 runs to 15 residues. CDR1 and CDR2 (germline): SEHNR, FQNEAQ (reference sequence). V lost 0 bases to trimming and J lost 6 bases, with 12 bases between them. CDR3 bases: TGTGCCAGCAGCTTAGCCGAGGGCGCGAGTCAGCCCCAGCATTTT. Translation gives CASSLAEGASQPQHF.

The rearrangement uses TRBV7-9 and TRBJ2-3; 7 bases agree with TRBD1. CDR1 is SEHNR and CDR2 is FQNEAQ in the germline V gene (reference sequence). Trimming cost V 10 bases and J 0 bases; bases outside gene matches: 1. The CDR3 loop spans 12 amino acids. The CDR3 loop reads CATGQSTDTQYF. Here the CDR3 DNA reads TGTGCCACGGGACAGAGCACAGATACGCAGTATTTT.

Only a few counts were recorded for this clonotype. The gene calls are TRBV7-2 and TRBJ2-3, with D perhaps matching TRBD2 (6 bases). CDR3 size: 14 residues. The germline V and J ends were trimmed by 5 bases and 5 bases, with 14 bases remaining between them. From germline, CDR1 is SGHTA and CDR2 FQGNSA. The CDR3 nucleotides read TGTGCCAGCAGCCCACGTCCGGGAGAAGATACGCAGTATTTT. This codes for CASSPRPGEDTQYF.

The table lists this clonotype with a few counts. V gene TRBV6-2 or TRBV6-3 combines with J gene TRBJ2-4; 13 positions agree with TRBD2. This CDR3 spans 17 amino acids. Per the germline V gene, CDR1 is MNHEY and CDR2 is SVGEGT. V was clipped by 0 bases and J by 9 bases; unmatched bases: 8. The CDR3 region is CASSYSSTSGGLSIQYF. The CDR3 DNA reads TGTGCCAGCAGTTACTCGTCGACTAGCGGGGGGTTATCCATTCAGTACTTC.

CDR3 in amino acids: CASSGNAGVVTEAFF. The CDR3 coding sequence is TGTGCCAGCAGTGGGAACGCAGGGGTAGTCACTGAAGCTTTCTTT. V and J are TRBV6-1 and TRBJ1-1; D may be TRBD1 (6 bases). Germline V gene data show CDR1 as MNHNS and CDR2 as SASEGT. Trimming took 4 bases from V and 4 from J, leaving 16 bases between them. This CDR3 is 15 amino acids long.

In this sample, this clonotype turned up many times. Here the CDR3 DNA reads TGCAGTGCTAGAGATCCTCGGAGGGGGAATGAGCAGTTCTTC. This encodes CSARDPRRGNEQFF. J is TRBJ2-1 and V is TRBV20-1, with D tentatively TRBD1 or TRBD2 (6 bases each). Trimming cost V 0 bases and J 7 bases, with 13 bases left between them. The CDR3 length is 14 residues. Germline V lookup: CDR1 DFQATT, CDR2 SNEGSKA (reference sequence).

This clonotype was seen a few times. This chain joins TRBV11-2 and TRBJ1-1; D ambiguous. Trimming took off 2 bases at V and 7 bases at J, with 8 bases between the two ends. Germline CDR1 SGHAT, CDR2 FQNNGV. The CDR3 loop spans 12 amino acids. The CDR3 DNA follows: TGTGCCAGCAGCTTACCCTGGGATGAAGCTTTCTTT. Its protein product is CASSLPWDEAFF.

This clonotype was seen a handful of times. The chain carries TRBV20-1 and TRBJ2-3; D ambiguous. Trimming left V 6 bases short and J 4 bases short, with 8 bases between. The germline CDR1 and CDR2 sequences are DFQATT and SNEGSKA (reference sequence). The CDR3 length is 11 residues. The CDR3 sequence: CSAPNADTQYF. DNA of the CDR3: TGCAGTGCCCCGAACGCAGATACGCAGTATTTT.

This clonotype has only a few counts. This chain joins TRBV18 and TRBJ2-5; D unclear. Germline lookup yields CDR1 KGHSH and CDR2 LQKENI. The V end lost 2 bases, the J end lost 3 bases, and 10 bases lay between the germline ends. There are 14 residues in the CDR3. The CDR3 sequence: CASSPSWGKETQYF. The DNA of the CDR3 is TGTGCCAGCTCACCATCGTGGGGAAAAGAGACCCAGTACTTC.

In this sample, this clonotype turned up many times. The V gene is TRBV7-9, the J gene TRBJ1-1; D remains unclear. V was pared by 2 bases and J by 1 base, with 8 bases between. Germline V CDR1 and CDR2: SEHNR, FQNEAQ (reference sequence). The CDR3 consists of 14 residues. CDR3 bases: TGTGCCAGCAGCTTAAACGGCCGGAACACTGAAGCTTTCTTT. Protein: CASSLNGRNTEAFF.

The chain is built from TRBV12-3 or TRBV12-4 and TRBJ1-2; D uncertain. The CDR3 is 12 residues long. Trimming removed 4 bases from V and 4 bases from J, with 7 bases in between. CDR3 region: CASSSGPYGYTF. CDR3 nucleotide sequence: TGTGCCAGCAGTTCCGGGCCCTATGGCTACACCTTC.

This clonotype has just a few counts. Written as DNA, the CDR3 is TGTGCCAGCAGCCATGTCCGGGCCTACGAGCAGTACTTC. Protein sequence: CASSHVRAYEQYF. This sequence joins TRBV3-1 and TRBJ2-7; D call uncertain. Trimming removed 3 bases from V and 2 bases from J, with 8 bases in between. Germline V gene sequence: CDR1 LGHDT, CDR2 YNNKEL (reference sequence). The CDR3 totals 13 residues.

The V gene is TRBV11-1, the J gene TRBJ2-3, with 8 nucleotides matching TRBD2. CDR1 and CDR2 from the germline V gene are SGHAT and FQDESV (reference sequence). This CDR3 has 15 residues. V lost 2 bases and J lost 6; bases outside the gene matches: 7. DNA for the CDR3: TGTGCCAGCAGCTTAAAACGGGGGGGCCTGGATACGCAGTATTTT. Its translation: CASSLKRGGLDTQYF.